A selection of T cell receptor beta chains follows, all from one sample in a study of blood T cell repertoires in COVID-19. Sequencing was performed with immunoSEQ multiplex PCR; in TCRdb, only in-frame clones are kept and a portion is missing. The table records about 120,000 clones, about 85% of them present only once. Sequencing used peripheral blood. These receptors came from a human donor in a cohort sampled during active COVID-19. CDR3s include the opening cysteine and the closing phenylalanine or tryptophan. D genes are given only for firm matches. The size field is filled for only some rows; it gives once, few, many or a size class.

D	V	size	J	CDR3	DNA
TRBD1	TRBV27	few	TRBJ1-5	CASRPGGTENQPQHF	TGTGCCAGCAGACCCGGAGGGACAGAGAATCAGCCCCAGCATTTT
TRBD2	TRBV4-2	NA	TRBJ2-5	CASSQGLAGVALQETQYF	TGTGCCAGCAGCCAAGGACTAGCGGGAGTTGCCCTCCAAGAGACCCAGTACTTC
TRBD1	TRBV28	NA	TRBJ1-2	CASSPQTRTGWAF	TGTGCCAGCAGTCCCCAAACCCGGACAGGGTGGGCCTTC
NA	TRBV7-3	NA	TRBJ1-1	CASSLEGTRLTNTEAFF	TGTGCCAGCAGCTTAGAGGGCACCAGGCTTACGAACACTGAAGCTTTCTTT
NA	TRBV19	NA	TRBJ2-7	CASRRGYEQYF	TGTGCCAGTAGACGAGGGTACGAGCAGTACTTC
NA	TRBV4-1	NA	TRBJ2-7	CASSQSWGPGTSLSSYEQYF	TGCGCCAGCAGCCAGTCCTGGGGCCCCGGGACAAGTTTGAGCTCCTACGAGCAGTACTTC
TRBD1	TRBV7-9	NA	TRBJ2-1	CASSSGGQGARNEQFF	TGTGCCAGCAGCTCAGGGGGACAGGGGGCAAGGAATGAGCAGTTCTTC
NA	TRBV27	NA	TRBJ2-5	CASSHSPEETQYF	TGTGCCAGCAGCCACAGCCCAGAAGAGACCCAGTACTTC
NA	TRBV15	NA	TRBJ2-1	CATSRFSYEQFF	TGTGCCACCAGCAGATTTAGCTATGAGCAGTTCTTC
TRBD1	TRBV18	NA	TRBJ1-2	CASSHRGGDGYTF	TGTGCCAGCTCCCACAGGGGAGGCGACGGCTACACCTTC
NA	TRBV7-2	NA	TRBJ1-3	CASTLFFQGNTIYF	TGTGCCAGCACCTTGTTTTTTCAGGGAAACACCATATATTTT
NA	TRBV19	NA	TRBJ2-2	CASSTGVRANTGELFF	TGTGCCAGTAGTACAGGGGTCCGTGCGAACACCGGGGAGCTGTTTTTT
NA	TRBV20-1	once	TRBJ2-1	CSASFGEQFF	TGCAGTGCTAGCTTCGGTGAGCAGTTCTTC
NA	TRBV12-5	NA	TRBJ2-2	CASGLVRTVTGELFF	TGTGCTAGTGGTTTGGTACGGACAGTAACCGGGGAGCTGTTTTTT
TRBD1	TRBV7-7	NA	TRBJ2-2	CASSLETGANTGELFF	TGTGCTAGCAGCTTAGAGACAGGGGCGAACACCGGGGAGCTGTTTTTT
TRBD1	TRBV5-1	NA	TRBJ1-1	CASSWRQGSSEAFF	TGCGCCAGCAGCTGGAGACAGGGGTCGTCTGAAGCTTTCTTT
TRBD1	TRBV18	NA	TRBJ1-5	CASSRTGGGGQPQHF	TGTGCCAGCTCACGGACAGGGGGCGGCGGCCAGCCCCAGCATTTT
NA	TRBV10-3	NA	TRBJ2-7	CAISERGIGDEQYF	TGTGCCATCAGTGAACGTGGTATCGGTGACGAGCAGTACTTC
TRBD1	TRBV7-9	once	TRBJ1-6	CASSLGGGRGYNSPLHF	TGTGCCAGCAGCTTAGGAGGCGGCAGGGGGTACAATTCACCCCTCCACTTT
NA	TRBV7-9	NA	TRBJ1-4	CASSRGGINEKLFF	TGTGCCAGCAGCCGAGGGGGAATTAATGAAAAACTGTTTTTT
TRBD1	TRBV27	few	TRBJ1-4	CASSLWGQINEKLFF	TGTGCCAGCAGTCTCTGGGGACAGATTAATGAAAAACTGTTTTTT
TRBD1	TRBV2	NA	TRBJ1-5	CAGSGQKNNQPQHF	TGTGCCGGATCGGGACAGAAAAATAATCAGCCCCAGCATTTT
TRBD2	TRBV6-6	NA	TRBJ2-5	CASGRGETQYF	TGTGCCAGCGGGCGGGGGGAGACCCAGTACTTC
TRBD2	TRBV2	NA	TRBJ2-3	CAISGGSGTDTQYF	TGTGCCATCTCGGGAGGTAGCGGCACAGATACGCAGTATTTT
TRBD1	TRBV7-2	NA	TRBJ1-5	CASRPGTALGQPQHF	TGTGCCAGCCGACCCGGGACAGCCTTAGGGCAGCCCCAGCATTTT
NA	TRBV7-9	once	TRBJ2-1	CASSLGAPNEQFF	TGTGCCAGCAGTCTGGGGGCCCCCAATGAGCAGTTCTTC
TRBD1	TRBV27	NA	TRBJ1-2	CASSFRQGGGYTF	TGTGCCAGCAGTTTTCGACAGGGGGGGGGCTACACCTTC
TRBD2	TRBV4-3	NA	TRBJ2-5	CASSQELAGDVETQYF	TGCGCCAGCAGCCAAGAATTAGCGGGAGACGTGGAGACCCAGTACTTC